These T cell receptor beta chains were read from a single sample in a study of shared clonotypes between healthy human individuals. Generated by immunoSEQ multiplex PCR, the TCRdb table keeps only in-frame clones and is missing some. The repertoire has about 2.3 million clones, over 85% of them found once; the top ten carry about 0.39%. Sequencing was performed on naive CD4+ T cells from PBMCs. All receptors derive from a young man in good health. Some clones in this sample may be carry-over from other donors' samples. The CDR3 runs from the conserved cysteine through the conserved F or W. The D gene is left open where the match is weak. Clone size, where shown, is once, few, many, or a class for clones that have expanded.

j_call | d_call | clone_size | v_call | cdr3_nt | cdr3_aa
TRBJ1-4 | TRBD1 | . | TRBV30 | TGTGCCTTCCGGGACAGGGGGCGGAAACTGTTTTTT | CAFRDRGRKLFF
TRBJ2-1 | TRBD2 | once | TRBV30 | TGTGCCTGCCAAGCTTGGGCTAGCGGGCCACAGTTCTTC | CACQAWASGPQFF
TRBJ1-5 | TRBD1 | . | TRBV28 | TGTGCCAGCCGGTACGGGACAGGGGGCGATGGGGGCAATCAGCCCCAGCATTTT | CASRYGTGGDGGNQPQHF
TRBJ2-3 | TRBD1 | . | TRBV5-6 | TGTGCCAGCAGCTACCGGGACAGGGGGCGACCAGATACGCAGTATTTT | CASSYRDRGRPDTQYF
TRBJ2-7 | . | . | TRBV28 | TGTGCCAGCAGTACGCCCGGGTCCGCTTACGAGCAGTACTTC | CASSTPGSAYEQYF
TRBJ1-1 | . | . | TRBV30 | TGTGCCTGGGGCGGGTCGGGAGCTTTCTTT | CAWGGSGAFF
TRBJ2-2 | TRBD1 | . | TRBV25-1 | TGTGCCAGTTCCCACGGACAGGGGATGACCGGGGAGCTGTTTTTT | CASSHGQGMTGELFF
TRBJ2-7 | . | . | TRBV4-3 | TGCGCCAGCAGCCAAGATCTGGGTACGAAATCCTACGAGCAGTACTTC | CASSQDLGTKSYEQYF
TRBJ2-3 | TRBD2 | . | TRBV29-1 | TGCAGCGTTCGCGGGAGAACCACAGATACGCAGTATTTT | CSVRGRTTDTQYF
TRBJ1-2 | . | . | TRBV6-5 | TGTGCCAGCATGAGGGGGAATGGCTACACCTTC | CASMRGNGYTF
TRBJ1-1 | . | few | TRBV25-1 | TGTGCCAGCAGTGGGCAACAGCAGCTCGTCACTGAAGCTTTCTTT | CASSGQQQLVTEAFF
TRBJ2-5 | TRBD2 | . | TRBV4-1 | TGCGCCAGCAGCCGGACTAGCGTGGGAGAGACCCAGTACTTC | CASSRTSVGETQYF
TRBJ1-1 | TRBD1 | few | TRBV7-9 | TGTGCCAGCAGCTCCACAGGGGACGCTGAAGCTTTCTTT | CASSSTGDAEAFF
TRBJ2-7 | TRBD2 | . | TRBV15 | TGTGCCACCAGCAGAGGGACTAGCGGCTACGAGCAGTACTTC | CATSRGTSGYEQYF
TRBJ1-1 | . | . | TRBV2 | TGTGCCAGCAGGGAAGAGACAAACATGAACACTGAAGCTTTCTTT | CASREETNMNTEAFF
TRBJ2-7 | . | . | TRBV5-1 | TGCGCCAGCAGCACACAGGCCCACTACGAGCAGTACTTC | CASSTQAHYEQYF
TRBJ2-7 | . | . | TRBV11-2 | TGTGCCAGCAGCCTCGGGGGGCAGGGGGCGAGCTGGGTATACGAGCAGTACTTC | CASSLGGQGASWVYEQYF
TRBJ2-2 | TRBD2 | . | TRBV5-4 | TGTGCCAGCAGCTCAAAGACTAGCGGGAGCTCCGGGGAGCTGTTTTTT | CASSSKTSGSSGELFF
TRBJ1-3 | . | . | TRBV11-2 | TGTGCCAGCAGCTTTATCAGACGCAACGGCTCTGGAAACACCATATATTTT | CASSFIRRNGSGNTIYF
TRBJ2-7 | . | . | TRBV6-6 | TGTGCCAGCAGTTCCAACCTGTGGAGAGCCCCCTACGAGCAGTACTTC | CASSSNLWRAPYEQYF
TRBJ1-1 | . | . | TRBV6-6 | TGTGCCAGCAGCGATGGGGTTCTCGCTGAAGCTTTCTTT | CASSDGVLAEAFF
TRBJ2-7 | TRBD2 | . | TRBV6-6 | TGTGCCAGCAGTGCAGGGAGCGGGAGGATCTACGAGCAGTACTTC | CASSAGSGRIYEQYF
TRBJ2-2 | . | . | TRBV27 | TGTGCCAGCAGCGTGGGTCGTTGGGGGGACACCGGGGAGCTGTTTTTT | CASSVGRWGDTGELFF
TRBJ2-1 | TRBD2 | . | TRBV7-6 | TGTGCCAGCAGCTTAGCGCTCAGGGGGACTAGCGGGAGGGCCACGTTGATGCGGCAGTTCTTC | CASSLALRGTSGRATLMRQFF
TRBJ2-1 | . | . | TRBV5-1 | TGCGCCAGCAGCTTGGTGGCTTACAATGAGCAGTTCTTC | CASSLVAYNEQFF
TRBJ2-6 | . | . | TRBV5-1 | TGCGCCAGCAGCTCCCAGTCCCCTGGGGCCAACGTCCTGACTTTC | CASSSQSPGANVLTF
TRBJ2-7 | . | . | TRBV6-1 | TGTGCCAGCAGACTGGGGGCATCATACGAGCAGTACTTC | CASRLGASYEQYF
TRBJ2-7 | . | . | TRBV5-1 | TGCGCCAGCAGCTTCCCGGACAGCCAGCCCTACGAGCAGTACTTC | CASSFPDSQPYEQYF
TRBJ2-2 | . | . | TRBV6-1 | TGTGCCAGCAGCACCTTTTGGAGGCCCACCGGGGAGCTGTTTTTT | CASSTFWRPTGELFF
TRBJ2-7 | TRBD2 | few | TRBV10-2 | TGCGCCAGCAGTGTTCGAGGCGGGAGCTCCTACGAGCAGTACTTC | CASSVRGGSSYEQYF
TRBJ1-2 | . | . | TRBV28 | TGTGCCAGCAGTTTCCCCGGGACATCTGGGGGCTATGGCTACACCTTC | CASSFPGTSGGYGYTF
TRBJ2-3 | TRBD2 | . | TRBV9 | TGTGCCAGCAGCGTAGCGGCGGGAGTGGGGATGGATACGCAGTATTTT | CASSVAAGVGMDTQYF
TRBJ2-2 | TRBD2 | . | TRBV19 | TGTGCCAGTAGTAGGGCGGGAGATCTCGGGGAGCTGTTTTTT | CASSRAGDLGELFF
TRBJ2-5 | TRBD2 | . | TRBV25-1 | TGTGCCAGCAGTGCCACGACTAGCGGGGTAGAGACCCAGTACTTC | CASSATTSGVETQYF
TRBJ2-3 | TRBD2 | . | TRBV25-1 | TGTGCCAGCAGTCCACTAGCGGGAAGCACAGATACGCAGTATTTT | CASSPLAGSTDTQYF
TRBJ2-7 | . | . | TRBV28 | TGTGCCAGCAGTTTCGCGGGAATTGGCTACGAGCAGTACTTC | CASSFAGIGYEQYF
TRBJ1-5 | . | . | TRBV10-3 | TGTGCCATCAGTGTTGGAGAGGGGTCGACGCCCCAGCATTTT | CAISVGEGSTPQHF
TRBJ1-2 | . | . | TRBV18 | TGTGCCAGCTCAATCACAGGGAGAAGGGATTTCTATGGCTACACCTTC | CASSITGRRDFYGYTF
TRBJ1-1 | . | . | TRBV10-3 | TGTGCCATCAACAGCCAGGGTAGAACTGAAGCTTTCTTT | CAINSQGRTEAFF
TRBJ2-7 | . | . | TRBV28 | TGTGCCAGTACCACACCTCGTCGTGCCGGCTACAAGCAGTACTTC | CASTTPRRAGYKQYF
TRBJ1-1 | . | . | TRBV11-3 | TGTGCCAGCAGCTTAGGCTTGAACACTGAAGCTTTCTTT | CASSLGLNTEAFF
TRBJ2-2 | . | . | TRBV28 | TGTGCCAGCAGTTTGGGGCAGGGCGACACCGGGGAGCTGTTTTTT | CASSLGQGDTGELFF
TRBJ2-7 | . | . | TRBV7-3 | TGTGCCAGCAGCTTGGCATTTAACTACGAGCAGTACTTC | CASSLAFNYEQYF
TRBJ2-2 | . | . | TRBV2 | TGTGCCAGCAACGGACAGTCGCAGGGCACCGGGGAGCTGTTTTTT | CASNGQSQGTGELFF
TRBJ2-3 | TRBD1 | . | TRBV28 | TGTGCCAGCAGCCCGGACAGGGGATTGAGGACAGATACGCAGTATTTT | CASSPDRGLRTDTQYF
TRBJ2-3 | . | . | TRBV30 | TGTGCCTGGGGCAGAATTAGCACAGATACGCAGTATTTT | CAWGRISTDTQYF
TRBJ2-7 | . | . | TRBV5-1 | TGCGCCAGCAGCTTCGCGCCGGTTTCCTACGAGCAGTACTTC | CASSFAPVSYEQYF
TRBJ1-1 | TRBD1 | . | TRBV11-1 | TGTGCCAGCACAGGGGGCGCGGGGACTGAAGCTTTCTTT | CASTGGAGTEAFF
TRBJ1-5 | . | . | TRBV30 | TGTGCCTGGAGTGTGGGGATCCGTCCCCAGCATTTT | CAWSVGIRPQHF
TRBJ2-6 | . | . | TRBV27 | TGTGCCAGCAGTTTTTCTGGGGCCAACGTCCTGACTTTC | CASSFSGANVLTF
TRBJ2-1 | TRBD1 | . | TRBV19 | TGTGCCAGTAGTATTCGGGACAGGGGGCGGTTTGAGCAGTTCTTC | CASSIRDRGRFEQFF
TRBJ1-2 | . | . | TRBV28 | TGTGCCAGCAGTTTATGGCAATCCCCGGAGGGCTACACCTTC | CASSLWQSPEGYTF
TRBJ1-3 | . | . | TRBV6-1 | TGTGCCAGCACCCAGACAGTCTCAGGAAACACCATATATTTT | CASTQTVSGNTIYF